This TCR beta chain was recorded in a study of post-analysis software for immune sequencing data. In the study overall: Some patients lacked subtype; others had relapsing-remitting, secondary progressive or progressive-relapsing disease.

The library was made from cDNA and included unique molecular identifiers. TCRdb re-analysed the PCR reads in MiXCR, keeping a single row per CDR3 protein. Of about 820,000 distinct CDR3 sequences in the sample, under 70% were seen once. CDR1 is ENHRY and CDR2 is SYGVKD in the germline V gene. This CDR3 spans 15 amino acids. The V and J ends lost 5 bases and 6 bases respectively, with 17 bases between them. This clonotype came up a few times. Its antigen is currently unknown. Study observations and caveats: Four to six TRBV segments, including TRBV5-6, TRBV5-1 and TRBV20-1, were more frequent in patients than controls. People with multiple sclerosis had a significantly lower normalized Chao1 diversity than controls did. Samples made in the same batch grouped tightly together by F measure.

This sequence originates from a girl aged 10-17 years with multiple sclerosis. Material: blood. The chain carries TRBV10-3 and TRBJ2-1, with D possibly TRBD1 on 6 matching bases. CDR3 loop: CAISSEGRGGNEQFF. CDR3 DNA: TGTGCCATCAGTAGTGAGGGCCGAGGGGGCAATGAGCAGTTCTTC.